A single T cell receptor (beta chain) is shown here with its context. Other nucleotide sequences in the sample specify the same CDR3. This record comes from a study of cytomegalovirus exposure and HLA in healthy donors. The study ran its PCR with 60 Vbeta and 13 Jbeta primers. Methods used by the authors: Some 11 million of the about 80 million unique TCR beta chains counted in a later analysis were shared. TCRdb's copy holds only in-frame clones and misses some; the assay was immunoSEQ multiplex PCR. The V and J calls and clone size are taken from that table; D and trimming were inferred from the DNA. The sample contains about 150,000 clones, 88% of which appear only once. The V gene end was trimmed by 5 bases and the J gene end by 6 bases; junction bases not matched to a gene: 6. The CDR3 is 15 residues long. Per the germline V gene, CDR1 is SGHAT and CDR2 is FQNNGV.

This TCR was sampled from a woman in her thirties or forties in good health and CMV-seronegative. The chain links TRBV11-2 to TRBJ2-1, with 11 bases aligning to TRBD2. Sequenced material: PBMCs. In nucleotides, the CDR3 is TGTGCCAGCAGCCAATTAGCGGGAGGGCCCAATGAGCAGTTCTTC. Its protein is CASSQLAGGPNEQFF.